Following are 24 T cell receptor beta chains from one sample sequenced in a study of cytomegalovirus exposure and HLA in healthy donors. Assay used: immunoSEQ multiplex PCR; TCRdb lists only in-frame clones, some missing. The sample carries roughly 140,000 clones, about 89% recorded once. Sequencing was carried out using PBMCs. Every receptor here comes from a woman aged 18 to 35 in good health and CMV-seropositive.

The chain recombines TRBV7-3 with TRBJ2-1; 8 bases agree with TRBD1. The germline V gene encodes CDR1 SGHTA and CDR2 FQGTGA. The CDR3 is 15 amino acids. V lost 2 bases and J lost 6; bases outside the gene matches: 6. Here the CDR3 DNA reads TGTGCCAGCAGCTTAGGGCAGGGGGCGAGCAATGAGCAGTTCTTC. Encoded protein: CASSLGQGASNEQFF.

The chain has TRBV7-6 and TRBJ2-5, with a weak D call TRBD1 (5 bases). This CDR3 region has 17 residues. V was shortened by 1 base and J by 5 bases, with 20 bases between the two germline ends. Per the germline V gene, CDR1 is SGHVS and CDR2 is FNYEAQ. CDR3 sequence reads: CASSLERGPGFKETQYF. The DNA for the CDR3 is TGTGCCAGCAGCTTAGAAAGGGGCCCCGGTTTTAAGGAGACCCAGTACTTC.

The chain joins TRBV19 to TRBJ2-5, with 9 bases aligning to TRBD2. Looked up from germline, CDR1 is LNHDA and CDR2 is SQIVND (reference sequence). The CDR3 is 16 residues long. With V trimmed by 3 bases and J by 0 bases, 5 bases remained unmatched. The CDR3 nucleotides are TGTGCCAGTAGTATGGGCACTAGCGGGTACCAAGAGACCCAGTACTTC. Translated, it gives CASSMGTSGYQETQYF.

This chain connects TRBV6-6 to TRBJ1-4, with D hard to call. V dropped 2 bases and J dropped 8 bases, with 9 bases sitting between them. Looked up from germline, CDR1 is MNHNY and CDR2 is SVGAGI (reference sequence). The CDR3 sequence is 13 residues long. The CDR3 DNA sequence: TGTGCCAGCAGTTACGCCCCGGGGGAAAAACTGTTTTTT. Its translation: CASSYAPGEKLFF.

V is TRBV2 and J is TRBJ2-3; a weak D match, TRBD2 (5 bases). The CDR3 covers 15 residues. Trimming pared 6 bases from V and 2 bases from J, leaving 15 bases between. Germline lookup yields CDR1 SNHLY and CDR2 FYNNEI. The CDR3 loop reads CASSPEGLLTDTQYF. The DNA for the CDR3 is TGTGCCAGCAGCCCTGAGGGCTTACTCACAGATACGCAGTATTTT. The full variable domain, with the rest looked up from reference TRBV2 and TRBJ2-3, is EPEVTQTPSHQVTQMGQEVILRCVPISNHLYFYWYRQILGQKVEFLVSFYNNEISEKSEIFDDQFSVERPDGSNFTLKIRSTKLEDSAMYFCASSPEGLLTDTQYFGPGTRLTVL.

The chain uses TRBV4-3 and TRBJ2-2; 9 nucleotides line up with TRBD2. CDR3 length equals 18 residues. Trimming at V came to 0 bases and at J to 7 bases, leaving 12 bases not matched to a gene. CDR1 and CDR2 (germline): LGHNA, YSLEER. CDR3 amino acids: CASSQEHSAGGPNGELFF. The CDR3 DNA follows: TGCGCCAGCAGCCAAGAACATTCCGCGGGAGGGCCCAACGGGGAGCTGTTTTTT.

The gene calls are TRBV27 and TRBJ2-1; 9 positions agree with TRBD1. This CDR3 has 15 residues. Germline values: CDR1 MNHEY, CDR2 SMNVEV (reference sequence). The J segment lost 7 bases and the V segment lost 4 bases, leaving 8 bases of the junction unmatched. The CDR3 DNA reads TGTGCCAGCAGTTCCGGACAGGGGACATGGAATGAGCAGTTCTTC. Translated, it gives CASSSGQGTWNEQFF.

The chain has TRBV11-3 and TRBJ2-1; 8 nucleotides line up with TRBD2. The CDR3 consists of 15 residues. CDR1 is SGHNT and CDR2 is YENEEA in the germline V gene. Losses at the gene ends were 1 base for V and 4 bases for J; bases not matched to a gene: 3. CDR3 sequence reads: CASSLGTGGYNEQFF. The CDR3 DNA sequence: TGTGCCAGCAGCTTAGGAACGGGAGGGTACAATGAGCAGTTCTTC.

The J gene is TRBJ1-4, the V gene TRBV2, with D perhaps TRBD1 (6 bases). This CDR3 comprises 12 residues. Germline values: CDR1 SNHLY, CDR2 FYNNEI. Trimming took 6 bases from V and 8 from J, leaving 10 bases between them. The CDR3 DNA is TGTGCCAGCAGGAGGGACAAGGAAAAACTGTTTTTT. Its protein product is CASRRDKEKLFF.

The gene calls are TRBV7-2 and TRBJ2-1; 12 nucleotides line up with TRBD2. CDR3 length equals 15 residues. The ends lost 5 bases at V and 6 bases at J; junction bases unmatched: 5. Germline CDR1 is SGHTA and CDR2 is FQGNSA. The CDR3 DNA follows: TGTGCCAGCAGCCCGACTAGCGGGGGCCCCAATGAGCAGTTCTTC. This translates into CASSPTSGGPNEQFF.

The rearrangement uses TRBV27 and TRBJ2-1, with 10 bases lining up with TRBD1. The CDR3 covers 17 residues. J lost 5 bases, V lost 5 bases, and 12 bases had no gene match. The germline V gene encodes CDR1 MNHEY and CDR2 SMNVEV (reference sequence). The CDR3, as DNA: TGTGCCAGCAGTCCAGGGCAATGGGACAGGGGACACAATGAGCAGTTCTTC. Encoded protein: CASSPGQWDRGHNEQFF.

The rearrangement uses TRBV27 and TRBJ2-4, with a possible D match to TRBD1 (6 bases). Germline V gene sequence: CDR1 MNHEY, CDR2 SMNVEV (reference sequence). Trimming shortened V by 9 bases and J by 0 bases, and 33 bases separated the two germline ends. The CDR3 is 21 residues long. CDR3 nucleotides: TGTGCCAGAAACCCCGGGATAGAAACAGGGAACAGTGCAATAGCCAAAAACATTCAGTACTTC. Encoded protein: CARNPGIETGNSAIAKNIQYF.

The chain uses TRBV7-6 and TRBJ2-7; D may be TRBD2 (5 bases). The CDR3 has 14 residues. V was clipped by 5 bases and J by 0 bases, with 11 bases between them. CDR1 is SGHVS, CDR2 FNYEAQ, per germline. As DNA, the CDR3 is TGTGCCAGCAGCCCGTCCGGGGTCTCCTACGAGCAGTACTTC. Translated: CASSPSGVSYEQYF. The whole variable domain, remainder taken from reference TRBV7-6 and TRBJ2-7, is GAGVSQSPRYKVTKRGQDVALRCDPISGHVSLYWYRQALGQGPEFLTYFNYEAQQDKSGLPNDRFSAERPEGSISTLTIQRTEQRDSAMYRCASSPSGVSYEQYFGPGTRLTVT.

The chain recombines TRBV6-1 with TRBJ1-3, with a tentative D call TRBD1 (6 bases). Trimming stripped 7 bases from V and 0 bases from J, with 13 bases between. From germline, CDR1 is MNHNS and CDR2 SASEGT. The CDR3 covers 15 residues. The CDR3 protein is CASMGSRGSGNTIYF. CDR3 nucleotides: TGTGCCAGCATGGGCTCCAGGGGCTCTGGAAACACCATATATTTT.

The rearrangement links TRBV11-3 to TRBJ2-7, with D hard to call. The CDR3 has 14 amino acids. Germline V CDR1 and CDR2: SGHNT, YENEEA. V lost 1 base, J lost 6 bases, and 13 bases lay in between. CDR3: CASSLGPTGSEQYF. The CDR3 DNA is TGTGCCAGCAGCTTAGGTCCAACCGGTTCCGAGCAGTACTTC.

The chain links TRBV6-5 to TRBJ2-7; 8 bases align to TRBD1. J gave up 5 bases and V 6 bases, and 9 bases lay outside the gene matches. This CDR3 has 14 residues. In germline, CDR1 is MNHEY, CDR2 SVGAGI. CDR3 nucleotides: TGTGCCAGCAGGGTGTTGGGACAGGACCACGAGCAGTACTTC. Residues: CASRVLGQDHEQYF.

This clone came up a few times. V and J are TRBV10-1 and TRBJ2-1; D remains ambiguous. The CDR3 has 12 amino acids. Per the germline V gene, CDR1 is WNHNN and CDR2 is SYGVQD (reference sequence). Trimming shortened V by 2 bases and J by 8 bases, and 7 bases separated the two germline ends. Here the CDR3 DNA reads TGCGCCAGCAGTGAGACTGCGGATGAGCAGTTCTTC. Protein product: CASSETADEQFF.

The genes are TRBV11-3 and TRBJ2-3; 7 nucleotides match TRBD1. The CDR3 loop spans 15 amino acids. V lost 5 bases to trimming and J lost 2 bases; unmatched junction nucleotides: 7. In germline, CDR1 is SGHNT, CDR2 YENEEA. CDR3 nucleotide sequence: TGTGCCAGCAGCCCCCGGACAGGAAACACAGATACGCAGTATTTT. Its protein is CASSPRTGNTDTQYF.

The chain is built from TRBV29-1 and TRBJ2-5, with a possible D match to TRBD1 (5 bases). The CDR3 covers 13 residues. Germline CDR1 and CDR2: SQVTM and ANQGSEA. Trimming stripped 3 bases from V and 5 bases from J, with 13 bases between. For the CDR3, the DNA is TGCAGCGTTGATCGATATGGGGCTGAGACCCAGTACTTC. Its protein product is CSVDRYGAETQYF.

The chain couples TRBV5-1 to TRBJ2-1; TRBD2 might be the D (5 bases). Looked up from germline, CDR1 is SGHRS and CDR2 is YFSETQ. Trimming left V 4 bases short and J 6 bases short, with 17 bases between. This CDR3 has 15 residues. DNA for the CDR3: TGCGCCAGCAGCCCGGACGGAACTAGTAGCAATGAGCAGTTCTTC. It specifies CASSPDGTSSNEQFF.

J is TRBJ2-7 and V is TRBV29-1; TRBD2 aligns across 8 bases. Germline CDR1 is SQVTM and CDR2 is ANQGSEA. V lost 0 bases and J lost 0; bases outside the gene matches: 4. The CDR3 has 15 amino acids. CDR3 sequence: CSVEDLAGDSYEQYF. CDR3 coding DNA: TGCAGCGTTGAAGACCTAGCGGGCGACTCCTACGAGCAGTACTTC.

The chain carries TRBV30 and TRBJ2-7; D is ambiguous. The V gene's germline CDR1 is GTSNPN and CDR2 SVGIG (reference sequence). V lost 2 bases and J 3 bases, leaving 8 bases between the germline ends. The CDR3 is 12 amino acids. CDR3 residues: CAWSPSVYEQYF. The CDR3 DNA follows: TGTGCCTGGAGTCCGTCCGTCTACGAGCAGTACTTC.

The chain is built from TRBV5-6 and TRBJ1-3; 10 bases match TRBD1. This CDR3 region has 16 residues. J was trimmed by 4 bases and V by 2 bases; bases with no gene match: 6. In germline, CDR1 is SGHDT, CDR2 YYEEEE. In nucleotides, the CDR3 is TGTGCCAGCAGCTTCGACAGGGGGCGTTTGGGAAACACCATATATTTT. It yields the protein CASSFDRGRLGNTIYF. Filled out from reference TRBV5-6 and TRBJ1-3, the complete variable domain reads DAGVTQSPTHLIKTRGQQVTLRCSPKSGHDTVSWYQQALGQGPQFIFQYYEEEERQRGNFPDRFSGHQFPNYSSELNVNALLLGDSALYLCASSFDRGRLGNTIYFGEGSWLTVV.

DNA for the CDR3: TGTGCCAGCAGTGAATTACAGGGGGCCCACGAGCAGTACTTC. This gives the protein CASSELQGAHEQYF. This chain links TRBV2 with TRBJ2-7, with 9 positions matching TRBD1. Germline loops: CDR1 SNHLY, CDR2 FYNNEI. Unmatched junction bases numbered 4, after V lost 2 bases and J lost 5 bases. CDR3 length equals 14 residues.